Shown below are 28 T cell receptor beta chains from a single sample sequenced in a study of tumor and adjacent non-tumor tissue in lung cancer. Three rounds of nested PCR, following a modified ARM-PCR protocol, produced the TCRbeta library. TCRdb fed the multiplex PCR reads into MiXCR, producing one record per CDR3 protein. The repertoire holds 100,000 or so distinct CDR3 sequences, with 75% to 90% as singletons. No cell sorting was done before RNA was extracted from the tissue. This non-tumor lung sample came from over 3 cm beyond the tumor edge. Sequencing was done on a sample of distant non-tumor lung tissue. These receptors were collected from a man in his fifties or sixties with small cell lung cancer.

In this sample, this clonotype is medium-sized. The J gene is TRBJ2-1, the V gene TRBV11-3; perhaps TRBD2 as D (6 bases). Germline V lookup: CDR1 SGHNT, CDR2 YENEEA. CDR3 length: 14 residues. V lost 4 bases and J lost 5, with 12 bases in between. The CDR3 sequence is CASSSRGIDNEQFF. The CDR3 DNA reads as TGTGCCAGCAGCTCCCGCGGGATAGACAATGAGCAGTTCTTC.

For this clonotype: A much larger clone differs from this one at a single base, so this may be a read error. V gene TRBV5-1 combines with J gene TRBJ2-7, with 7 bases aligning to TRBD1. Germline V lookup: CDR1 SGHRS, CDR2 YFSETQ. The CDR3 totals 14 residues. The V gene end was trimmed by 5 bases and the J gene end by 4 bases; junction bases not matched to a gene: 9. The CDR3 is CASRPGAGGYEQYF. As DNA, the CDR3 is TGCGCCAGCAGGCCCGGGGCAGGGGGTTACGAGCAGTACTTC.

In regard to this clonotype: The junction shows a germline mismatch at one end, possibly a read error. This rearrangement joins TRBV11-1 to TRBJ2-1, with a weak D call TRBD2 (6 bases). Germline CDR1 is SGHAT and CDR2 is FQDESV (reference sequence). The CDR3 runs to 18 residues. CDR3 sequence reads: CASSSESRSSVSGNEQSF. The CDR3 DNA follows: TGTGCCAGCAGCTCAGAATCGAGGTCTAGCGTGAGTGGTAATGAGCAGTCCTTC.

The rearrangement links TRBV29-1 to TRBJ1-1, with D perhaps TRBD1 (6 bases). CDR1 is SQVTM and CDR2 is ANQGSEA in the germline V gene. This CDR3 comprises 12 residues. The CDR3 DNA reads as TGCAGGATCGGTAACAGGGTTACTGAAGCTTTCTTT. Protein: CRIGNRVTEAFF.

A note on this clonotype: The junction does not match germline at one end; this may be a read error. As DNA, the CDR3 is TGTGCCAGTGAACTAGCGGGAGATGATGGCGGGGGGCTGTTTTTT. Amino acid sequence: CASELAGDDGGGLFF. The chain joins TRBV4-2 to TRBJ2-2, with 11 bases lining up with TRBD2. Germline V gives CDR1 LGHNA, CDR2 YNFKEQ. The CDR3 is 15 residues long.

On this clonotype itself: This may arise from a read error, as a much more abundant clone is one base away. The chain couples TRBV24-1 to TRBJ2-1; 11 nucleotides line up with TRBD2. This CDR3 spans 20 amino acids. Germline V gene lookup returns CDR1 KGHDR and CDR2 SFDVKD. The V gene end was trimmed by 4 bases and the J gene end by 0 bases; junction bases not matched to a gene: 13. CDR3 DNA: TGTGCCACCAGTGACTTTCCGGGACTAGCGGCCGCTCACTCCTACAATGAGCAGTTCTTC. Residues: CATSDFPGLAAAHSYNEQFF.

This chain uses TRBV6-6 with TRBJ2-3; D is perhaps TRBD1 (5 bases). CDR3 length: 11 residues. Germline CDR1 MNHNY, CDR2 SVGAGI (reference sequence). In DNA, the CDR3 is TGTACCAACAGCCCAGGGGATACGCAGTATTTT. Translating gives CTNSPGDTQYF.

Points on this clonotype: A read error may be the cause here, since a much bigger clone is one base away. The rearrangement uses TRBV7-9 and TRBJ2-1, with 11 bases lining up with TRBD2. This CDR3 has 17 residues. Looked up from germline, CDR1 is SEHNR and CDR2 is FQNEAQ (reference sequence). The CDR3 DNA is TGTGCCAGCAGCTTATCAACTAGCGGGAGCTCCTACTATGAGCAGTTCTTC. Amino acids: CASSLSTSGSSYYEQFF.

The genes are TRBV24-1 and TRBJ2-1, with D possibly being TRBD2 (5 bases). The germline V gene encodes CDR1 KGHDR and CDR2 SFDVKD. The V and J ends lost 12 bases and 9 bases respectively, with 38 bases between them. This CDR3 has 19 residues. CDR3 in amino acids: CAASWMQELERIWCGEQFF. The CDR3, as DNA: TGTGCCGCCTCATGGATGCAGGAACTAGAGCGGATTTGGTGCGGTGAGCAGTTCTTC.

Turning to this clonotype: Since no conserved phenylalanine or tryptophan closes the CDR3, a read error is the likely cause. The DNA is omitted, as the CDR3 cannot be located on it reliably, and the CDR3 follows TCRdb's listing. The chain joins TRBV11-2 to TRBJ1-1; the table's D call, TRBD1, has no DNA check behind it. The CDR3 sequence runs 15 residues, both termini included. Germline CDR1 reads SGHAT; CDR2 reads FQNNGV. CDR3 in amino acids: CASSSRQGFGTEALI.

With respect to this clonotype: The junction departs from germline at one end; a sequencing error may be responsible. V gene TRBV20-1 combines with J gene TRBJ2-5; D gene uncertain. Germline values: CDR1 DFQATT, CDR2 SNEGSKA (reference sequence). This CDR3 is built from 13 residues. The CDR3 loop reads CSARKTSPEIQYF. The CDR3 DNA follows: TGCAGTGCTAGAAAGACAAGTCCGGAGATCCAGTACTTC.

This clonotype was recorded at least ten times. This chain links TRBV29-1 with TRBJ1-2; D is undetermined. The germline gives CDR1 SQVTM, CDR2 ANQGSEA. V was trimmed by 0 bases and J by 4 bases, leaving 6 bases between them. This CDR3 contains 12 residues. CDR3 sequence reads: CSVEDTSYGYTF. CDR3 in DNA: TGCAGCGTTGAAGACACTTCCTATGGCTACACCTTC.

V is TRBV12-3 or TRBV12-4 and J is TRBJ1-1; possibly TRBD1 for D (5 bases). The CDR3 has 14 amino acids. The V gene lost 9 bases and the J gene lost 4 bases, with 18 bases spanning the gap. In DNA form, the CDR3 reads TGTGCCAGTACCAGATCCGGGGCGAGCACTGAAGCTTTCTTT. The encoded protein is CASTRSGASTEAFF.

To note about this clonotype: Without the conserved terminal phenylalanine or tryptophan, this CDR3 likely stems from a read error. The chain is built from TRBV11-1 and TRBJ1-1; D not resolved. The CDR3 spans 16 residues. The V and J ends lost 5 bases and 1 base respectively, with 17 bases between them. Germline CDR1 SGHAT, CDR2 FQDESV (reference sequence). CDR3: CASSPRSAIWNTEAFI. For the CDR3, the DNA is TGTGCCAGCAGCCCCCGGAGTGCCATTTGGAACACTGAAGCTTTCATT.

This clonotype was seen a handful of times. It may be a read error: a sequence one base away is much more abundant. V and J are TRBV12-3 or TRBV12-4 and TRBJ1-6; D unclear. The CDR3 spans 13 residues. Here the CDR3 reads CASSLAQNSSLHF. The CDR3 region has the DNA TGTGCCAGCAGTTTAGCGCAAAATTCATCCCTCCACTTT.

A remark on this clonotype: The conserved phenylalanine or tryptophan normally closing the CDR3 is absent here, so this likely arose from a read error. The chain recombines TRBV11-2 with TRBJ2-2; a possible D gene is TRBD2 (7 bases). Germline CDR1 reads SGHAT; CDR2 reads FQNNGV. The CDR3 is made up of 15 amino acids. Trimming shortened V by 1 base and J by 8 bases, and 14 bases separated the two germline ends. The DNA of the CDR3 is TGTGCCAGCAGCTTAGGGACGGGGGGCACTGGGGAGCTGTTTTCT. This translates into CASSLGTGGTGELFS.

In this sample, this clonotype is medium-sized (0.01 to 0.1%). The rearrangement joins TRBV5-1 to TRBJ1-4, with D perhaps TRBD1 (6 bases). The V end was cut by 4 bases, the J end by 8 bases, with 12 bases between. Germline lookup yields CDR1 SGHRS and CDR2 YFSETQ. This CDR3 comprises 13 residues. CDR3 sequence: CASSQGHREKLFF. CDR3 DNA sequence: TGCGCCAGCAGCCAGGGACACCGGGAAAAACTGTTTTTT.

This clonotype has a handful of counts. An end of the junction differs from the germline gene, which may be a read error. This chain joins TRBV6-5 and TRBJ2-1; 9 bases match TRBD2. The germline CDR1 and CDR2 sequences are MNHEY and SVGAGI. This CDR3 spans 17 amino acids. CDR3 residues: CASSYSIWGLADNERFF. Here the CDR3 DNA reads TGTGCCAGCAGTTACTCGATTTGGGGACTAGCAGACAATGAGCGGTTCTTC.

The chain links TRBV6-5 to TRBJ2-1; TRBD2 might be the D (5 bases). CDR1 and CDR2 from the germline V gene are MNHEY and SVGAGI. V gave up 4 bases and J gave up 16 bases, with 26 bases separating them. The length of the CDR3 is 15 residues. In DNA, the CDR3 is TGTGCCAGCAGTTTCTCTGGGAGAGTGGGTAATGAACACTTCTTC. Protein product: CASSFSGRVGNEHFF.

To note about this clonotype: A read error may produce the germline difference seen at one junction end. The rearrangement links TRBV20-1 to TRBJ2-1; 15 nucleotides agree with TRBD2. This CDR3 contains 21 residues. CDR1 and CDR2 from the germline V gene are DFQATT and SNEGSKA (reference sequence). The DNA for the CDR3 is TGCAATGCTCACATCAGATCTAATGGGACTAGCGGGAGGATTTCCTACAATGAGCAGTTCTTC. Translated: CNAHIRSNGTSGRISYNEQFF.

In regard to this clonotype: Without the conserved terminal phenylalanine or tryptophan, this CDR3 likely stems from a read error. The CDR3 DNA reads as TGCAGCGTAAGGGACAGGGAGGGCTATGACTACACCTCC. It translates to CSVRDREGYDYTS. The chain links TRBV29-1 to TRBJ1-2, with 9 bases aligning to TRBD1. CDR3 length: 13 amino acids. Looked up from germline, CDR1 is SQVTM and CDR2 is ANQGSEA.

As for this clonotype: The CDR3 does not close with the conserved phenylalanine or tryptophan, likely indicating a read error. V gene TRBV6-1 combines with J gene TRBJ2-1; possibly TRBD2 for D (5 bases). The CDR3 loop spans 13 amino acids. V lost 3 bases and J lost 8, with 11 bases in between. Germline V gene data show CDR1 as MNHNS and CDR2 as SASEGT. CDR3 DNA: TGTGCCAGCAGTGACACTAGAGCCGATGAGCAGTTCATC. It is translated as CASSDTRADEQFI.

Note on this clonotype: Because it lacks the conserved phenylalanine or tryptophan at the end, this CDR3 is likely a read error. This sequence joins TRBV10-3 and TRBJ2-5; D is perhaps TRBD2 (6 bases). Germline CDR1 reads ENHRY; CDR2 reads SYGVKD. The CDR3 runs to 13 residues. The germline V and J ends were trimmed by 6 bases and 5 bases, with 13 bases remaining between them. The CDR3 sequence: CAISVAEEETQYY. The CDR3 nucleotides read TGTGCCATCAGCGTAGCGGAAGAGGAGACCCAGTACTAC.

A note on this clonotype: A junction boundary mismatches the germline segment, possibly from a read error. This chain uses TRBV7-9 with TRBJ2-5; D is ambiguous. The CDR3 length is 13 residues. Germline CDR1 reads SEHNR; CDR2 reads FQNEAQ (reference sequence). The chain's CDR3 is CANSSPGQETQCF. The CDR3 DNA reads as TGTGCCAACAGCTCCCCTGGTCAAGAGACCCAGTGCTTC.

This sequence joins TRBV6-2 or TRBV6-3 and TRBJ2-7; D remains ambiguous. Trimming removed 0 bases from V and 5 bases from J, with 8 bases in between. The germline gives CDR1 MNHEY, CDR2 SVGEGT. This CDR3 is 13 amino acids long. The CDR3 loop reads CASSYSMEDEQYV. CDR3 DNA: TGTGCCAGCAGTTACTCCATGGAAGACGAGCAGTACGTC.

This rearrangement joins TRBV11-1 to TRBJ2-3; no clear D gene. V gave up 5 bases and J gave up 9 bases, with 15 bases separating them. CDR1 and CDR2 from the germline V gene are SGHAT and FQDESV (reference sequence). The CDR3 totals 13 residues. The CDR3, as DNA: TGTGCCAGCAGCCTAGACTGGATAGACACGCAGTATTTT. It translates to CASSLDWIDTQYF.

V gene TRBV29-1 combines with J gene TRBJ2-1, with 7 bases fitting TRBD2. Trimming took 8 bases from V and 9 from J; bases not matched to a gene: 16. CDR3 length: 14 residues. CDR1 SQVTM and CDR2 ANQGSEA come from the germline V gene. The CDR3 loop reads CSISGGEPVREQFF. CDR3 coding DNA: TGCAGCATTTCTGGGGGGGAACCGGTACGTGAGCAGTTCTTC.

V and J are TRBV20-1 and TRBJ1-2; possibly TRBD1 for D (6 bases). This CDR3 is built from 14 residues. Germline V lookup: CDR1 DFQATT, CDR2 SNEGSKA (reference sequence). V was shortened by 6 bases and J by 5 bases, with 19 bases between the two germline ends. CDR3 sequence reads: CSAHRKDREYGYTF. The CDR3 DNA follows: TGCAGTGCACATAGGAAGGACAGAGAGTATGGCTACACCTTC.